This T cell receptor beta chain comes out of a study of T cell responses to AZD1222 COVID-19 vaccine. Findings and caveats of the study: Only a handful of AZD1222 recipients, more than 5 in all, had baseline seropositivity.

The CDR3 is 14 residues long. CDR1 SEHNR and CDR2 FQNEAQ come from the germline V gene (reference sequence). V was clipped by 8 bases and J by 4 bases, with 14 bases between them. Repertoires were generated with immunoSEQ multiplex PCR, while TCRdb's copy carries only in-frame clones and drops some. The sample has 95,000 to 110,000 clones, about 85% seen once; the top ten hold 4.5% to 5.5%. As to this clone: Its antigen is unidentified.

The chain joins TRBV7-9 to TRBJ2-2; no clear D. The specimen was peripheral blood, collected 28 days after the second AZD1222 dose. The source is an adult who received the AZD1222 COVID-19 vaccine. Here the CDR3 DNA reads TGTGCCAGCCCCCGGAAGGAGTTCACCGGGGAGCTGTTTTTT. It translates to CASPRKEFTGELFF.